A single sample is the source of the 24 T cell receptor beta chains below, sequenced in a study of OX40 agonist ivuxolimab in advanced cancers. Some clones are missing from TCRdb's copy, which holds only in-frame ones; the method was immunoSEQ multiplex PCR. The table lists under 150,000 clones, roughly nine tenths of them singletons. This material consisted of CD4+ or CD8+ T cells sorted from blood, taken in a trial of the OX40 agonist ivuxolimab. All receptors derive from an adult with an advanced solid tumor such as melanoma, head and neck, liver or kidney cancer.

This chain joins TRBV11-1 and TRBJ1-2; D possibly corresponds to TRBD1 (6 bases). Germline lookup yields CDR1 SGHAT and CDR2 FQDESV (reference sequence). V lost 5 bases, J lost 8 bases, and 15 bases lay in between. CDR3 length: 13 amino acids. CDR3 residues: CASSRDTSFGYTF. Written as DNA, the CDR3 is TGTGCCAGCAGCCGGGACACCTCGTTCGGCTACACCTTC.

The chain couples TRBV10-3 to TRBJ2-1, with 9 bases lining up with TRBD1. Germline CDR1 is ENHRY and CDR2 is SYGVKD. The CDR3 runs 13 residues. After removal of 6 bases from V and 5 bases from J, the junction contained 2 bases not matched to a gene. The CDR3 nucleotides read TGTGCCATCAGCTGGGACAGGGACAATGAGCAGTTCTTC. Encoded protein: CAISWDRDNEQFF.

This clone is a singleton in its sample. The V call is TRBV6-6, the J call TRBJ2-1; 8 bases fit TRBD1. The germline V gene encodes CDR1 MNHNY and CDR2 SVGAGI (reference sequence). This CDR3 comprises 13 residues. With 5 bases clipped from V and 8 bases from J, the junction kept 5 bases outside the gene matches. The CDR3 protein is CASSRQGWDEQFF. In nucleotides, the CDR3 is TGTGCCAGCAGTCGACAGGGGTGGGATGAGCAGTTCTTC.

This chain joins TRBV18 and TRBJ1-1; D gene unclear. Trimming removed 3 bases from V and 0 bases from J, with 8 bases in between. Germline V CDR1 and CDR2: KGHSH, LQKENI. There are 14 residues in the CDR3. CDR3 bases: TGTGCCAGCTCACCGACGATGGTGAACACTGAAGCTTTCTTT. It encodes CASSPTMVNTEAFF.

The chain has TRBV21-1 and TRBJ1-1. TRBV21-1 is a listed pseudogene. The CDR3 is 16 amino acids. CDR3 in amino acids: CASSKARGAPRMEAFF. The CDR3 DNA sequence: TGTGCCAGCAGCAAGGCTCGGGGGGCGCCGCGCATGGAAGCTTTCTTT.

The count of this clone is one. This CDR3 reads CASSQGPGGYTEAFF. Written as DNA, the CDR3 is TGCGCCAGCAGCCAAGGCCCCGGGGGGTACACTGAAGCTTTCTTT. The chain joins TRBV4-1 to TRBJ1-1; tentatively, D is TRBD1 (5 bases). Per germline, CDR1 MGHRA and CDR2 YSYEKL. V was shortened by 1 base and J by 3 bases, with 12 bases between the two germline ends. This CDR3 is built from 15 residues.

The chain recombines TRBV6-1 with TRBJ2-3, with 11 positions matching TRBD1. CDR3 size: 14 residues. Trimming at V came to 7 bases and at J to 5 bases, leaving 5 bases not matched to a gene. The germline V gene has CDR1 MNHNS and CDR2 SASEGT. The CDR3 DNA reads TGTGCCAGCAATCAGGACAGGGGGCAAGATACGCAGTATTTT. This sequence encodes CASNQDRGQDTQYF.

The rearrangement uses TRBV19 and TRBJ2-5, with 7 bases identical to TRBD1. The CDR3 is 14 amino acids. Germline loops: CDR1 LNHDA, CDR2 SQIVND (reference sequence). Losses at the gene ends were 4 bases for V and 2 bases for J; bases not matched to a gene: 4. The DNA of the CDR3 is TGTGCCAGTAGTAAATTGGACAGGCAAGAGACCCAGTACTTC. Translated, it gives CASSKLDRQETQYF.

The gene calls are TRBV2 and TRBJ2-3, with 7 bases fitting TRBD2. The CDR3 covers 13 residues. The germline gives CDR1 SNHLY, CDR2 FYNNEI. V lost 5 bases, J lost 8 bases, and 7 bases stayed unmatched. CDR3: CASSPGTTSTQYF. CDR3 nucleotides: TGTGCCAGCAGTCCCGGGACTACCAGTACGCAGTATTTT.

The chain employs TRBV19 and TRBJ1-5; D not certain. Germline V gives CDR1 LNHDA, CDR2 SQIVND (reference sequence). Trimming shortened V by 0 bases and J by 0 bases, and 12 bases separated the two germline ends. CDR3 length: 17 amino acids. The CDR3 region is CASSIEWSDYSNQPQHF. CDR3 DNA: TGTGCCAGTAGTATAGAGTGGTCAGACTATAGCAATCAGCCCCAGCATTTT.

V usage is TRBV10-3 and J usage is TRBJ2-5, with no clear D. The V end was cut by 3 bases, the J end by 4 bases, with 0 bases between. Germline V CDR1 and CDR2: ENHRY, SYGVKD. This CDR3 contains 10 residues. CDR3 DNA: TGTGCCATCAGTGAAGAGACCCAGTACTTC. Its translation: CAISEETQYF.

CDR3 in amino acids: CASSRTGAFYEQYF. DNA of the CDR3: TGTGCCAGCAGTAGGACAGGGGCCTTCTACGAGCAGTACTTC. V gene TRBV27 combines with J gene TRBJ2-7; 9 nucleotides match TRBD1. V gave up 5 bases and J gave up 3 bases; unmatched junction bases: 5. CDR3 length: 14 amino acids. Looked up from germline, CDR1 is MNHEY and CDR2 is SMNVEV (reference sequence).

This clone was detected once. The chain has TRBV2 and TRBJ2-4; maybe TRBD1 (5 bases). CDR3 length: 13 residues. V lost 5 bases, J lost 9 bases, and 14 bases lay in between. Germline V lookup: CDR1 SNHLY, CDR2 FYNNEI. CDR3 sequence (DNA): TGTGCCAGCAGTAGGGGCCCTGTGGGCATTCAGTACTTC. It specifies CASSRGPVGIQYF.

The genes are TRBV4-3 and TRBJ2-1; tentative D call: TRBD2 (6 bases). CDR3 size: 16 residues. V was cut by 0 bases and J by 8 bases, with 17 bases left in between. Germline CDR1 and CDR2: LGHNA and YSLEER. CDR3 residues: CASSQDRDSIRDEQFF. Here the CDR3 DNA reads TGCGCCAGCAGCCAAGACCGGGACTCTATCAGGGATGAGCAGTTCTTC.

Notes on this clone: The same CDR3 also results from other DNA sequences found in this sample. This chain uses TRBV5-1 with TRBJ2-5; 9 bases fit TRBD1. V trimming: 0 bases; J trimming: 2 bases; junction bases outside the gene matches: 2. CDR3 length equals 15 residues. Germline values: CDR1 SGHRS, CDR2 YFSETQ. DNA of the CDR3: TGCGCCAGCAGCTTGGATGGGACAGGGCAAGAGACCCAGTACTTC. Amino acids: CASSLDGTGQETQYF.

The chain employs TRBV19 and TRBJ2-3, with TRBD2 as a possible D gene (7 bases). V was clipped by 9 bases and J by 3 bases, with 13 bases between them. Germline V gene lookup returns CDR1 LNHDA and CDR2 SQIVND (reference sequence). The CDR3 is 13 residues long. The CDR3 here is CASRGRGTDTQYF. The CDR3 region has the DNA TGTGCCAGCCGGGGGCGGGGGACAGATACGCAGTATTTT.

The rearrangement joins TRBV30 to TRBJ1-1; tentatively, D is TRBD1 (6 bases). The germline gives CDR1 GTSNPN, CDR2 SVGIG (reference sequence). The CDR3 totals 13 residues. Trimming left V 0 bases short and J 5 bases short, with 10 bases between. CDR3 in amino acids: CAWSVGGLTEAFF. Written as DNA, the CDR3 is TGTGCCTGGAGTGTAGGGGGGCTGACTGAAGCTTTCTTT.

This clone was seen once. The V gene is TRBV7-2, the J gene TRBJ1-5; D gene ambiguous. The germline V gene has CDR1 SGHTA and CDR2 FQGNSA. Between the trimmed V and J ends, which lost 0 bases and 11 bases, there was a span of 8 bases. This CDR3 has 12 residues. CDR3 amino acids: CASSLAIGSQHF. The CDR3 nucleotides are TGTGCCAGCAGCTTAGCCATAGGGTCCCAGCATTTT.

The chain employs TRBV10-3 and TRBJ1-3; the D gene is possibly TRBD1 (5 bases). CDR3 length: 15 amino acids. From germline, CDR1 is ENHRY and CDR2 SYGVKD. V was cut by 4 bases and J by 0 bases, with 10 bases left in between. This CDR3 is CAISGGDSSGNTIYF. CDR3 nucleotide sequence: TGTGCCATCAGTGGGGGGGATAGCTCTGGAAACACCATATATTTT.

The chain couples TRBV11-1 to TRBJ1-3; D is ambiguous. This CDR3 has 17 residues. Per germline, CDR1 SGHAT and CDR2 FQDESV (reference sequence). Trimming stripped 4 bases from V and 4 bases from J, with 20 bases between. This CDR3 reads CASSWRTDHPAGNTIYF. The CDR3 nucleotides read TGTGCCAGCAGCTGGAGGACGGACCATCCCGCCGGAAACACCATATATTTT.

The genes are TRBV7-8 and TRBJ2-5; D is undetermined. This CDR3 region has 14 residues. Germline values: CDR1 SGHVS, CDR2 FQNEAQ. Trimming took off 3 bases at V and 2 bases at J, with 10 bases between the two ends. CDR3 DNA sequence: TGTGCCAGCAGCTTGACTGAGCTTCAAGAGACCCAGTACTTC. It encodes CASSLTELQETQYF.

The chain employs TRBV5-4 and TRBJ2-7; 7 nucleotides line up with TRBD1. The CDR3 runs 15 residues. Losses at the gene ends were 2 bases for V and 0 bases for J; bases not matched to a gene: 5. Germline CDR1 is SGHNT and CDR2 is YYREEE (reference sequence). CDR3 coding DNA: TGTGCCAGCAGCTTCAGGGGGAAGGGCTCCTACGAGCAGTACTTC. Residues: CASSFRGKGSYEQYF.

This chain joins TRBV10-1 and TRBJ1-1; D unresolved. CDR1 and CDR2 (germline): WNHNN, SYGVQD (reference sequence). Trimming cost V 2 bases and J 1 base, with 5 bases left between them. The CDR3 loop spans 13 amino acids. CDR3 amino acids: CASSERRNTEAFF. DNA for the CDR3: TGCGCCAGCAGTGAGCGCAGGAACACTGAAGCTTTCTTT.

This clone showed up just a few times. V usage is TRBV2 and J usage is TRBJ1-5; D is perhaps TRBD1 (5 bases). CDR1 is SNHLY and CDR2 is FYNNEI in the germline V gene. CDR3 length: 12 residues. V lost 8 bases to trimming and J lost 3 bases, with 8 bases between them. In DNA form, the CDR3 reads TGTGCCAGCGACAGAGACAATCAGCCCCAGCATTTT. Translated, it gives CASDRDNQPQHF.